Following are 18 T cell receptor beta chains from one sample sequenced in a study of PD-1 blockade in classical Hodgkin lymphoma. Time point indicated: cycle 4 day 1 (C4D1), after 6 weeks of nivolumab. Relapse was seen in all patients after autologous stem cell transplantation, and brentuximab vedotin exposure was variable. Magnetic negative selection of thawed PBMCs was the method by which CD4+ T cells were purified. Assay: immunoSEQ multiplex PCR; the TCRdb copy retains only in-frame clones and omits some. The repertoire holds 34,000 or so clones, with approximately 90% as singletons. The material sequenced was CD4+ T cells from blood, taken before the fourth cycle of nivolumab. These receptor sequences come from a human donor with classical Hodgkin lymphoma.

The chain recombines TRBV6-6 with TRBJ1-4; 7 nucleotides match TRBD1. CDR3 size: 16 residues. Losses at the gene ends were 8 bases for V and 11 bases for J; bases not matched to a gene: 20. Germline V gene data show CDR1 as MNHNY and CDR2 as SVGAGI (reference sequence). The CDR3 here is CASLLGPDREKGKLFF. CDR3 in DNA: TGTGCCAGCCTCCTCGGTCCCGACAGGGAGAAGGGGAAACTGTTTTTT.

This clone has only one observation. CDR3 region: CASSLLSGRNTEAFF. CDR3 sequence (DNA): TGCGCCAGCAGCTTGCTCTCGGGAAGGAACACTGAAGCTTTCTTT. This chain uses TRBV5-1 with TRBJ1-1; D unresolved. Germline CDR1 and CDR2: SGHRS and YFSETQ. V shed 1 base and J shed 1 base, with 11 bases lying between them. The CDR3 has 15 amino acids.

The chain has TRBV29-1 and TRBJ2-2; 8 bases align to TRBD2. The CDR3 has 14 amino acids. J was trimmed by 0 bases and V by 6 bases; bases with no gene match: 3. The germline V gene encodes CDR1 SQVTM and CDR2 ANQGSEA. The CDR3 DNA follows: TGCAGCGTCAGTAGCGGGACGAACACCGGGGAGCTGTTTTTT. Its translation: CSVSSGTNTGELFF.

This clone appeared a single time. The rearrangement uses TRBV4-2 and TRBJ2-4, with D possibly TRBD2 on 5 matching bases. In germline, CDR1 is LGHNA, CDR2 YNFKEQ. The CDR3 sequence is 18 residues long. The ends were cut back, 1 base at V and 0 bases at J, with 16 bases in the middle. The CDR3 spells CASSQVGGLPLAKNIQYF. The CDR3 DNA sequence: TGTGCCAGCAGCCAAGTAGGCGGGCTACCGCTAGCCAAAAACATTCAGTACTTC.

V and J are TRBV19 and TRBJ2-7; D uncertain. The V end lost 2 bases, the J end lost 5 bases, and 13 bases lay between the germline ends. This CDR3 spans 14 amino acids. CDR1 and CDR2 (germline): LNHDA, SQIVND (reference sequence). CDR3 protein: CASSIKTLDHEQYF. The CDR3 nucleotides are TGTGCCAGTAGTATAAAGACGCTGGACCACGAGCAGTACTTC.

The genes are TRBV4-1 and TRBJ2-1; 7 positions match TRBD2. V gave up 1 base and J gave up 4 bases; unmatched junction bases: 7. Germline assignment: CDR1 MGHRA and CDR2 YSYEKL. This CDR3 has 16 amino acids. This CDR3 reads CASSQGLLAQYNEQFF. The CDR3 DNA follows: TGCGCCAGCAGCCAAGGTCTACTAGCGCAGTACAATGAGCAGTTCTTC.

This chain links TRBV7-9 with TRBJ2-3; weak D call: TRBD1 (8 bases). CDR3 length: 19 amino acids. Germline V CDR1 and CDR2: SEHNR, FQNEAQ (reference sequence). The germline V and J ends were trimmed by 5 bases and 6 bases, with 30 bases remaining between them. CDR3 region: CASSPRGAQGARVSDTQYF. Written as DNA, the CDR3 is TGTGCCAGCAGCCCACGGGGGGCCCAGGGGGCGAGAGTATCTGATACGCAGTATTTT. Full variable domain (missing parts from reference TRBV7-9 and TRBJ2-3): DTGVSQNPRHKITKRGQNVTFRCDPISEHNRLYWYRQTLGQGPEFLTYFQNEAQLEKSRLLSDRFSAERPKGSFSTLEIQRTEQGDSAMYLCASSPRGAQGARVSDTQYFGPGTRLTVL.

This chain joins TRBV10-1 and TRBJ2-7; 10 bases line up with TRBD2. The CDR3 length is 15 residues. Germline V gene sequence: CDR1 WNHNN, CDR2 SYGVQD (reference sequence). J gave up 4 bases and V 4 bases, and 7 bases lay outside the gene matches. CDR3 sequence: CASSGGLAPEYEQYF. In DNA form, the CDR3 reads TGCGCCAGCAGTGGGGGACTAGCGCCCGAATACGAGCAGTACTTC.

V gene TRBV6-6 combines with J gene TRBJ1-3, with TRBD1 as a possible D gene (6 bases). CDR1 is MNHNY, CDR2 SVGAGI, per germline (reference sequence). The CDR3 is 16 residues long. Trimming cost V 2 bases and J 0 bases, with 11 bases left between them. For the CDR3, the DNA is TGTGCCAGCAGTTACGCCAGACAGGTCTCTGGAAACACCATATATTTT. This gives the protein CASSYARQVSGNTIYF.

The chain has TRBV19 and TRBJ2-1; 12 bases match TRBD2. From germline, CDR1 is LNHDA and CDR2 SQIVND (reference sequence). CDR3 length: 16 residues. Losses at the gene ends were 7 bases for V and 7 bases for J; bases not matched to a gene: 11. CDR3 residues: CASTSVTSGRWNEQFF. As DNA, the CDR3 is TGTGCCAGTACCTCAGTGACTAGCGGGAGATGGAATGAGCAGTTCTTC.

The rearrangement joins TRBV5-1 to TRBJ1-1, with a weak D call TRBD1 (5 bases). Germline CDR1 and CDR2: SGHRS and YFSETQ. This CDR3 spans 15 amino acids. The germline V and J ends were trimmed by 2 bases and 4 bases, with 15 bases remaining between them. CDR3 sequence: CASSLPGGGGTEAFF. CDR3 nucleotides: TGCGCCAGCAGCTTACCCGGTGGGGGAGGCACTGAAGCTTTCTTT. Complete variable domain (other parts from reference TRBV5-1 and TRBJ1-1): KAGVTQTPRYLIKTRGQQVTLSCSPISGHRSVSWYQQTPGQGLQFLFEYFSETQRNKGNFPGRFSGRQFSNSRSEMNVSTLELGDSALYLCASSLPGGGGTEAFFGQGTRLTVV.

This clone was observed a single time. The CDR3 sequence is CASSQRGGQQETQYF. The CDR3 DNA is TGCGCCAGCAGCCAGAGGGGAGGACAGCAAGAGACCCAGTACTTC. This chain uses TRBV4-1 with TRBJ2-5, with D perhaps assigned TRBD1 or TRBD2 (6 bases each). CDR3 size: 15 residues. V was trimmed by 3 bases and J by 2 bases, leaving 13 bases between them. Germline-derived CDR1 and CDR2 are MGHRA and YSYEKL.

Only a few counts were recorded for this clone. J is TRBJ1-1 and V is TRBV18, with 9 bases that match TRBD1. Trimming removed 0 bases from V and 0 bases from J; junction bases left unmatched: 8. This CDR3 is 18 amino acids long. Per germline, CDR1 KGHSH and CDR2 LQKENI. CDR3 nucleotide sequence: TGTGCCAGCTCACCACCCACAGGGGGCTACTCGATGAACACTGAAGCTTTCTTT. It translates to CASSPPTGGYSMNTEAFF.

The CDR3 loop reads CASSWRVRGTDTQYF. The DNA for the CDR3 is TGTGCCAGCAGTTGGCGGGTCAGGGGGACAGATACGCAGTATTTT. The chain is built from TRBV27 and TRBJ2-3, with 7 bases that match TRBD1. The V and J ends lost 4 bases and 3 bases, in that order; junction bases with no gene match: 7. Per the germline V gene, CDR1 is MNHEY and CDR2 is SMNVEV (reference sequence). CDR3 size: 15 residues.

The CDR3 bases are TGTGCCACGGGGCGAGGGGGCGGGACCACCTTTGGAAACACCATATATTTT. The encoded protein is CATGRGGGTTFGNTIYF. This sequence joins TRBV7-9 and TRBJ1-3; 7 nucleotides align to TRBD1. The V gene's germline CDR1 is SEHNR and CDR2 FQNEAQ (reference sequence). The CDR3 totals 17 residues. Trimming at V came to 10 bases and at J to 3 bases, leaving 18 bases not matched to a gene.

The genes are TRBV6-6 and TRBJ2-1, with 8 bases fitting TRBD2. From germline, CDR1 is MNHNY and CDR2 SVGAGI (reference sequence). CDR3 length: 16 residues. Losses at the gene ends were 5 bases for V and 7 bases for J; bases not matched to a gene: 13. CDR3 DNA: TGTGCCAGCAGTACCTCCGGGACTAGGGGGGGTAATGAGCAGTTCTTC. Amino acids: CASSTSGTRGGNEQFF.

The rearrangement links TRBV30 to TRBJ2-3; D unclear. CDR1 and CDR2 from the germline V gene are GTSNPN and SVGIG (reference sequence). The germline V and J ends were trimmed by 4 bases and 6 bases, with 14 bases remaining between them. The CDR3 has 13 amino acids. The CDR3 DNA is TGTGCCTGGAATTCGCTCGCTACCGATACGCAGTATTTT. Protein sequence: CAWNSLATDTQYF.

The CDR3 here is CASSLSQGLSVTQYF. The CDR3 region has the DNA TGTGCCAGCAGCCTTTCCCAGGGGCTCTCCGTGACCCAGTACTTC. The V call is TRBV7-2, the J call TRBJ2-5; TRBD1 is a possible D gene (6 bases). Trimming left V 5 bases short and J 7 bases short, with 20 bases between. CDR1 SGHTA and CDR2 FQGNSA come from the germline V gene. The CDR3 runs to 15 residues.